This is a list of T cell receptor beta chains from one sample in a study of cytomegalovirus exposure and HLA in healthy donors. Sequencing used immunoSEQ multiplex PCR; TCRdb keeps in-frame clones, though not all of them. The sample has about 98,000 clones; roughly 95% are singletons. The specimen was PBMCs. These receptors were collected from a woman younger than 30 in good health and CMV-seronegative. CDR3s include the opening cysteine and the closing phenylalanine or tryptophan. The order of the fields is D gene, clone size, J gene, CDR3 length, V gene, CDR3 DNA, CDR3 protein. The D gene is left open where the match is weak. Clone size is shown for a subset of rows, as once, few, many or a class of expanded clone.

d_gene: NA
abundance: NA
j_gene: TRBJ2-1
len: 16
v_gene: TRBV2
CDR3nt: TGTGCCAGCAGTGAAGAAAATTTAGCGATTGGCAATGAGCAGTTCTTC
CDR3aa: CASSEENLAIGNEQFF

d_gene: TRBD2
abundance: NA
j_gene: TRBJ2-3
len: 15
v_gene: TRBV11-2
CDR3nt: TGTGCCAGCAGCCTCTTAGCGGGAGGCACAGATACGCAGTATTTT
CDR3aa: CASSLLAGGTDTQYF

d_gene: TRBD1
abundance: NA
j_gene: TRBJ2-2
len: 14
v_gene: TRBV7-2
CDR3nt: TGTGCCAGCAGCTTGGTAGGGGGCGGCGGGGAGCTGTTTTTT
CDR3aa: CASSLVGGGGELFF

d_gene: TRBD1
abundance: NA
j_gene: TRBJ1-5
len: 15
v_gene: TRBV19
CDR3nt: TGTGCCAGTAGCCGACAGGGTTCGGGCAATCAGCCCCAGCATTTT
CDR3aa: CASSRQGSGNQPQHF

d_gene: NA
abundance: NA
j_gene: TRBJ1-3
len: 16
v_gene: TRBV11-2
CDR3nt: TGTGCCAGCAGCCTTGGGTCCCCGGGGTACGGAAACACCATATATTTT
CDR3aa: CASSLGSPGYGNTIYF

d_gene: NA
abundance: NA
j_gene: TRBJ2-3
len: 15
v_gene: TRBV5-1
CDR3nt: TGCGCCAGCAGCTTGCAACACCCTAGCACAGATACGCAGTATTTT
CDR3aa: CASSLQHPSTDTQYF

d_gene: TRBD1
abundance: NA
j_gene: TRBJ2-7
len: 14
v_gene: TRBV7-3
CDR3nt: TGTGCCAGCAGCGCCGGGACAGGGGCCTACGAGCAGTACTTC
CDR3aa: CASSAGTGAYEQYF

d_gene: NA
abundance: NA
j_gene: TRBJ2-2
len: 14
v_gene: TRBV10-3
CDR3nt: TGTGCCATCAGCAGGACAGAGGACACCGGGGAGCTGTTTTTT
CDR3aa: CAISRTEDTGELFF

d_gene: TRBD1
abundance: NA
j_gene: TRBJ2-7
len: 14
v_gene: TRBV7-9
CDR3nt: TGTGCCAGCAGGCGGACAGGGTCGTCCTACGAGCAGTACTTC
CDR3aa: CASRRTGSSYEQYF

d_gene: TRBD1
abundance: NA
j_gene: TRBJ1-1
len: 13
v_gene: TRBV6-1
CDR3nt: TGTGCCAGCAGGCAGACAGGGAGGACTGAAGCTTTCTTT
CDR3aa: CASRQTGRTEAFF

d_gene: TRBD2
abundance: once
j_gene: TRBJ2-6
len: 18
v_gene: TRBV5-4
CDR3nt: TGTGCCAGCAGCCAACCGGGGGGGGGATCTGCTGGGGCCAACGTCCTGACTTTC
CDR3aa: CASSQPGGGSAGANVLTF

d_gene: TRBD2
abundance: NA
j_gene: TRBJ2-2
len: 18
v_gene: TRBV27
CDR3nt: TGTGCCAGCAGTTTATCTCGGGGGACTAGTCTTAGGGTCGGGGAGCTGTTTTTT
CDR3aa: CASSLSRGTSLRVGELFF

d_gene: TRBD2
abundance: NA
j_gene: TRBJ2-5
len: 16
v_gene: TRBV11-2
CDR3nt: TGTGCCAGCAGCCCTCGACTAGCGGGAGCCCAAGAGACCCAGTACTTC
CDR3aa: CASSPRLAGAQETQYF

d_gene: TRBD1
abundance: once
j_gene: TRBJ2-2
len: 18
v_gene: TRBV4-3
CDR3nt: TGCGCCAGCAGCCAATTATCGGGGCAACAGGGGATCACCGGGGAGCTGTTTTTT
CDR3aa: CASSQLSGQQGITGELFF

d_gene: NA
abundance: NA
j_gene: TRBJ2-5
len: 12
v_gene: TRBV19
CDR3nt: TGTGCCAGTAGGAGACTGGGAGAGACCCAGTACTTC
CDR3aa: CASRRLGETQYF

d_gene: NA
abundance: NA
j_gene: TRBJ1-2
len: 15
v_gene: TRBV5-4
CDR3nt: TGTGCCAGCAGCTTGTGGGTTAGCGCCCAGTATGGCTACACCTTC
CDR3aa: CASSLWVSAQYGYTF

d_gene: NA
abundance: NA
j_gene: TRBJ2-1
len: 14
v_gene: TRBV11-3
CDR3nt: TGTGCCAGCAGCAAGTCGACAACTTACAATGAGCAGTTCTTC
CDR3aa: CASSKSTTYNEQFF

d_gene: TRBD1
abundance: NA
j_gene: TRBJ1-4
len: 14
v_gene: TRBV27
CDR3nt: TGTGCCAGCAATCCAGGGGGCACTAATGAAAAACTGTTTTTT
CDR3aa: CASNPGGTNEKLFF

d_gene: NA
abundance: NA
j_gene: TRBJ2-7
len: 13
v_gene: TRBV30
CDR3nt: TGTGCCTGGAGCCCAACTGGACAGAACTTCGGCTACTTC
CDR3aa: CAWSPTGQNFGYF

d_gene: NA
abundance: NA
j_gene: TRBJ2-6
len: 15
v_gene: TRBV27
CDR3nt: TGTGCCAGCAGTCGCCAGGGCTCTGGGGCCAACGTCCTGACTTTC
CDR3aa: CASSRQGSGANVLTF

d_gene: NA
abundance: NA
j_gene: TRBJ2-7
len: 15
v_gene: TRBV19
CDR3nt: TGTGCCACCTCAAGGGGGGCGGGAGCAAGTTACGAGCAGTACTTC
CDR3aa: CATSRGAGASYEQYF

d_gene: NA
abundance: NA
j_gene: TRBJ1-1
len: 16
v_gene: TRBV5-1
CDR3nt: TGCGCCAGCAGCTTGGGACCGGGACATATGAACACTGAAGCTTTCTTT
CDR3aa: CASSLGPGHMNTEAFF

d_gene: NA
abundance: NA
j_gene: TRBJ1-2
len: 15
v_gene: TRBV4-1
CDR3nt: TGCGCCAGCAGCCAAGATTTTGGGGGGTTGAGTGGCTACACCTTC
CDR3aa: CASSQDFGGLSGYTF

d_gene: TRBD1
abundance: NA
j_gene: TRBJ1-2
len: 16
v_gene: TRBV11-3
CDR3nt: TGTGCCAGCAGCTTAGAACAGGGGGGAAGATTCTATGGCTACACCTTC
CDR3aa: CASSLEQGGRFYGYTF

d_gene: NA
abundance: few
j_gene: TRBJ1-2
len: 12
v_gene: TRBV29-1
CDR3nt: TGCAGCTTCGGGGAGGGATCGCGGGGCTACACCTTC
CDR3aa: CSFGEGSRGYTF

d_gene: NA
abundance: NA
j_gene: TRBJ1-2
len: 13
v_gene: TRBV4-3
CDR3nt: TGCGCCAGCAGCCAAGGGGGGCTTGGAGGCTACACCTTC
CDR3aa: CASSQGGLGGYTF

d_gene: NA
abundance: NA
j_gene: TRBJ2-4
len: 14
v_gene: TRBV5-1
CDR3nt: TGCGCCAGCAGTTGGGAGCTAGCCAAAAACATTCAGTACTTC
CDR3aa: CASSWELAKNIQYF

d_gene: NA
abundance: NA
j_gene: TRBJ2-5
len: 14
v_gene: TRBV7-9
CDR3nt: TGTGCCAGCAGCTTAGGAGGAATGCAAGAGACCCAGTACTTC
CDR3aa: CASSLGGMQETQYF

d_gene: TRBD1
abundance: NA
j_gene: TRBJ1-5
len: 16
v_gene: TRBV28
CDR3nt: TGTGCCAGCATCCCCGGGACAGGGGGTAGAGGGCAGCCCCAGCATTTT
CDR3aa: CASIPGTGGRGQPQHF

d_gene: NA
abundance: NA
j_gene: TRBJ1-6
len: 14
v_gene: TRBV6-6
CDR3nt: TGTGCCAGCGGCAGCGGGGGAGCTGGTTCACCCCTCCACTTT
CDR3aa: CASGSGGAGSPLHF

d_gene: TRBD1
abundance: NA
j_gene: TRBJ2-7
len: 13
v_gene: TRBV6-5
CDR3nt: TGTGCCAGCCGCAGGACAGGGGAGTGGGAGCAGTACTTC
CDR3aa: CASRRTGEWEQYF

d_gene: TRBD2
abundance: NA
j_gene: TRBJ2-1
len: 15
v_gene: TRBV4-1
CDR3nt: TGCGCCAGCAGCCAAGACGGACTAGCGCGCAATGAGCAGTTCTTC
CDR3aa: CASSQDGLARNEQFF

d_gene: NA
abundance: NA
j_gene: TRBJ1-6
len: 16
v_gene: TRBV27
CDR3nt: TGTGCCAGCAGTACGGTTCTCCCTAGCAGGGGATCACCCCTCCACTTT
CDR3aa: CASSTVLPSRGSPLHF

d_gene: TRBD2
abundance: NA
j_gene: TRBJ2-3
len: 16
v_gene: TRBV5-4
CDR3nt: TGTGCCAGCAGCTTGGCCCTAGCGGGGGGTGTAAATACGCAGTATTTT
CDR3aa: CASSLALAGGVNTQYF

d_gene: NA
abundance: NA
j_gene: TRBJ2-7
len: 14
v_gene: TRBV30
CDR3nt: TGTGCCTGGAGTGTGGGCAACCTGGGCCCCGAGCAGTACTTC
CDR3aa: CAWSVGNLGPEQYF

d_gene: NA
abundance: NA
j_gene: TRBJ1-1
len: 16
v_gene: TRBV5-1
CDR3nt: TGCGCCAGCAGCCCCGGGAGCCTTCGTTGGAACACTGAAGCTTTCTTT
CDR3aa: CASSPGSLRWNTEAFF

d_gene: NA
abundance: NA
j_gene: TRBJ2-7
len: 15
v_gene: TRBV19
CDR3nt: TGTGCCAGTAGCCGGACAGCTGATATGATCAACGAGCAGTACTTC
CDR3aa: CASSRTADMINEQYF

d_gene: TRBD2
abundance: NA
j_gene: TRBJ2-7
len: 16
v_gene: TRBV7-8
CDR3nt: TGTGCCAGCATCAGGGGGGGTAGCGGGAGCAGGTACGAGCAGTACTTC
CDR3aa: CASIRGGSGSRYEQYF

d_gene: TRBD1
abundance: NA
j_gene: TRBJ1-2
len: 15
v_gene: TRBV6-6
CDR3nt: TGTGCCAGCAGTGATTTTCGACAGGGCGTAGGTGGCTACACCTTC
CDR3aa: CASSDFRQGVGGYTF

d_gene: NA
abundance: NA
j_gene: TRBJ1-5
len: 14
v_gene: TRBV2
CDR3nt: TGTGCCAGCAGTGAGGGGGGGCCGGGTCAGCCCCAGCATTTT
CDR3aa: CASSEGGPGQPQHF

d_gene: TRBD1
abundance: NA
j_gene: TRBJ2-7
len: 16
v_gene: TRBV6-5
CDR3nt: TGTGCCAGCAGTTCCTACAGGGGAGAACTCTCCTACGAGCAGTACTTC
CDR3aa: CASSSYRGELSYEQYF

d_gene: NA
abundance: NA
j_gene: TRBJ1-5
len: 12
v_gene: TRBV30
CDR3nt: TGTGCCTGGAGTGTAGGGGGTCAGCCCCAGCATTTT
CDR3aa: CAWSVGGQPQHF